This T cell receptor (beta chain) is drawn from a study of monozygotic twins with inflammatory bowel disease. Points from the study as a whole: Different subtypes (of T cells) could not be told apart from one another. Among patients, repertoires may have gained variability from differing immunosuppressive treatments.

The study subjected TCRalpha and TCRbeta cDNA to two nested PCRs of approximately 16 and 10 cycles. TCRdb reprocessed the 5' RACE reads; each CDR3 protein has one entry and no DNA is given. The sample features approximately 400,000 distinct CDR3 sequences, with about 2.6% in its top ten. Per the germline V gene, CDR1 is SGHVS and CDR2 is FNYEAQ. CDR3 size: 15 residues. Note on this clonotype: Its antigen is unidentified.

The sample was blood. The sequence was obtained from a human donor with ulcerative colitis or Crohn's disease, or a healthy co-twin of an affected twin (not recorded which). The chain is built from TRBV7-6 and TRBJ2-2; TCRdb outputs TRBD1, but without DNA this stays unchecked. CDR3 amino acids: CASSLGADRTGELFF.